This T cell receptor (beta chain) was documented in a study of OX40 agonist ivuxolimab in advanced cancers. Overall study: People in dose escalation had one of these cancers: hepatocellular carcinoma, melanoma, renal cell or head and neck cancer.

The CDR3 extends over 14 amino acids. Between the trimmed V and J ends, which lost 5 bases and 0 bases, there was a span of 11 bases. CDR1 SEHNR and CDR2 FQNEAQ come from the germline V gene (reference sequence). On this clone: Its antigen is as yet unknown.

Broader study findings: With doses of 0.1 to 3.0 mg/kg, CD4+ and CD8+ blood T cells had undergone clonal expansion by week 6. The authors also found low normalized T-cell clonal expansion in some nonresponders.

TCRdb's table, derived via immunoSEQ multiplex PCR, lists solely in-frame clones and lacks some. Of 50,000 to 70,000 clones listed, about 88% are singletons. V is TRBV7-9 and J is TRBJ2-7, with D unresolved. This sequence originates from an adult with an advanced solid tumor such as melanoma, head and neck, liver or kidney cancer. The sequences come from CD4+ or CD8+ T cells sorted from blood, collected in a trial of the OX40 agonist ivuxolimab. CDR3 protein: CASSPKESSYEQYF. DNA for the CDR3: TGTGCCAGCAGCCCGAAGGAGAGCTCCTACGAGCAGTACTTC.